What follows are 20 T cell receptor beta chains derived from one specimen sequenced in a study of cytomegalovirus exposure and HLA in healthy donors. Primers included in the PCR were 60 Vbeta and 13 Jbeta primers. Generated by immunoSEQ multiplex PCR, the TCRdb table keeps only in-frame clones and is missing some. The table lists roughly 51,000 clones, with approximately 6.6% in the top ten. The sequenced sample was PBMCs. The receptors derive from a male donor in good health and CMV-seropositive.

The chain carries TRBV21-1 and TRBJ1-4; the table names TRBD1, a call not compared with the DNA. TRBV21-1 is a known pseudogene. The CDR3 sequence is 20 residues long. The CDR3 nucleotides read TGTGCCAGCCTTTCAACTCAGGGGGTGGGACAGGTGACGATTAATGAAAAACTGTTTTTT. Translation: CASLSTQGVGQVTINEKLFF.

This chain uses TRBV19 with TRBJ2-2; a possible D gene is TRBD1 (5 bases). The CDR3 totals 14 residues. Trimming stripped 6 bases from V and 5 bases from J, with 13 bases between. Germline-derived CDR1 and CDR2 are LNHDA and SQIVND (reference sequence). CDR3 residues: CASRDLGETGELFF. CDR3 nucleotide sequence: TGTGCCAGTAGGGATCTAGGGGAAACCGGGGAGCTGTTTTTT.

The chain couples TRBV6-1 to TRBJ1-2; 10 nucleotides match TRBD1. CDR1 MNHNS and CDR2 SASEGT come from the germline V gene. The length of the CDR3 is 14 residues. Germline trimming cut 6 bases from V and 7 bases from J; bases unmatched to any gene: 8. CDR3 amino acids: CASSPGQGVGGYTF. The DNA for the CDR3 is TGTGCCAGCAGCCCCGGACAGGGGGTTGGTGGCTACACCTTC.

This chain connects TRBV28 to TRBJ2-5; D unclear. The CDR3 spans 12 residues. Germline V gene sequence: CDR1 MDHEN, CDR2 SYDVKM. The ends were cut back, 7 bases at V and 7 bases at J, with 13 bases in the middle. The CDR3 nucleotides read TGTGCCAGCACCCCCCCCCGAGGGACCCAGTACTTC. Protein sequence: CASTPPRGTQYF.

The gene calls are TRBV18 and TRBJ1-1, with 9 bases lining up with TRBD1. J lost 1 base, V lost 5 bases, and 8 bases had no gene match. This CDR3 contains 16 residues. Germline values: CDR1 KGHSH, CDR2 LQKENI. The CDR3 is CASSEMPTGGNTEAFF. CDR3 bases: TGTGCCAGCTCAGAAATGCCGACAGGGGGGAACACTGAAGCTTTCTTT.

The chain is built from TRBV13 and TRBJ2-1, with 12 bases aligning to TRBD2. Losses at the gene ends were 6 bases for V and 5 bases for J; bases not matched to a gene: 11. This CDR3 comprises 17 residues. CDR1 is PRHDT, CDR2 FYEKMQ, per germline (reference sequence). The CDR3 protein is CASSITGLAGSNNEQFF. CDR3 DNA sequence: TGTGCCAGCAGTATAACCGGACTAGCGGGGTCCAACAATGAGCAGTTCTTC.

This chain connects TRBV5-6 to TRBJ1-5, with 7 bases lining up with TRBD1. J was trimmed by 4 bases and V by 3 bases; bases with no gene match: 4. CDR3 size: 14 residues. Germline V gene lookup returns CDR1 SGHDT and CDR2 YYEEEE. CDR3 residues: CASSYRDRNQPQHF. CDR3 nucleotides: TGTGCCAGCAGCTACCGGGACAGAAATCAGCCCCAGCATTTT. The full variable domain, completed using reference TRBV5-6 and TRBJ1-5, is DAGVTQSPTHLIKTRGQQVTLRCSPKSGHDTVSWYQQALGQGPQFIFQYYEEEERQRGNFPDRFSGHQFPNYSSELNVNALLLGDSALYLCASSYRDRNQPQHFGDGTRLSIL.

The rearrangement joins TRBV19 to TRBJ2-7, with unresolved D. The germline V gene encodes CDR1 LNHDA and CDR2 SQIVND (reference sequence). CDR3 length equals 14 residues. V was shortened by 3 bases and J by 0 bases, with 9 bases between the two germline ends. The CDR3 sequence is CASSISYSSYEQYF. CDR3 nucleotide sequence: TGTGCCAGTAGTATCTCCTACAGCTCCTACGAGCAGTACTTC.

The rearrangement joins TRBV7-3 to TRBJ2-7; TRBD2 matches at 8 bases. The germline V gene has CDR1 SGHTA and CDR2 FQGTGA. The CDR3 totals 14 residues. V was pared by 3 bases and J by 1 base, with 2 bases of the junction left unmatched. The CDR3 DNA sequence: TGTGCCAGCAGCTTTTCGGGGGGGTCCTACGAGCAGTACTTC. As protein: CASSFSGGSYEQYF.

The chain links TRBV28 to TRBJ2-5; 9 bases line up with TRBD1. The J call is uncertain, as TRBJ2-7 better fits the DNA end. CDR1 is MDHEN and CDR2 is SYDVKM in the germline V gene. The CDR3 totals 15 residues. The CDR3 nucleotides are TGTGCCAGCAGTTCGGGACAGGGCGGTCGGTACGAGCAGTACTTC. Translated: CASSSGQGGRYEQYF.

This chain links TRBV30 with TRBJ2-3; 9 bases are a match to TRBD2. V was clipped by 2 bases and J by 8 bases; unmatched bases: 17. The CDR3 loop spans 17 amino acids. CDR1 is GTSNPN, CDR2 SVGIG, per germline (reference sequence). The CDR3 sequence: CAWSRLPSGGIPGTQYF. The CDR3 nucleotides are TGTGCCTGGAGTAGATTGCCAAGCGGGGGGATCCCGGGTACGCAGTATTTT.

The genes are TRBV13 and TRBJ2-7, with 7 nucleotides matching TRBD1. After removal of 2 bases from V and 6 bases from J, the junction contained 7 bases not matched to a gene. Germline values: CDR1 PRHDT, CDR2 FYEKMQ (reference sequence). The CDR3 covers 14 residues. The CDR3, as DNA: TGTGCCAGCAGCTTACTGACAGGGTCGAGCGAGCAGTACTTC. It codes for CASSLLTGSSEQYF.

This sequence joins TRBV30 and TRBJ2-7, with 7 bases matching TRBD1. The V segment lost 2 bases and the J segment 6 bases; nucleotides outside the gene matches: 1. This CDR3 region has 11 residues. Germline V CDR1 and CDR2: GTSNPN, SVGIG (reference sequence). The CDR3: CAWSSGGEQYF. CDR3 bases: TGTGCCTGGAGTTCAGGGGGCGAGCAGTACTTC.

V gene TRBV5-5 combines with J gene TRBJ2-4; 8 positions agree with TRBD2. Germline V CDR1 and CDR2: SGHKS, YYEKEE (reference sequence). V gave up 2 bases and J gave up 6 bases; unmatched junction bases: 7. The CDR3 is 15 amino acids. CDR3 amino acids: CASSLGGGGLNIQYF. For the CDR3, the DNA is TGTGCCAGCAGCTTAGGTGGCGGGGGGTTAAACATTCAGTACTTC.

V usage is TRBV7-2 and J usage is TRBJ1-2; D remains unclear. This CDR3 comprises 12 residues. V was cut by 5 bases and J by 2 bases, with 6 bases left in between. Germline lookup yields CDR1 SGHTA and CDR2 FQGNSA. CDR3 DNA: TGTGCCAGCAGCATACAAAACTATGGCTACACCTTC. It yields the protein CASSIQNYGYTF. Full variable domain (rest looked up from reference TRBV7-2 and TRBJ1-2): GAGVSQSPSNKVTEKGKDVELRCDPISGHTALYWYRQSLGQGLEFLIYFQGNSAPDKSGLPSDRFSAERTGGSVSTLTIQRTQQEDSAVYLCASSIQNYGYTFGSGTRLTVV.

The J gene is TRBJ1-5, the V gene TRBV2; no firm D call. The germline CDR1 and CDR2 sequences are SNHLY and FYNNEI. The CDR3 length is 13 residues. The V end was cut by 3 bases, the J end by 6 bases, with 9 bases between. CDR3 sequence reads: CASSDYPGQPQHF. DNA for the CDR3: TGTGCCAGCAGTGATTATCCGGGTCAGCCCCAGCATTTT. The entire variable domain, with the rest obtained from reference TRBV2 and TRBJ1-5, is as follows: EPEVTQTPSHQVTQMGQEVILRCVPISNHLYFYWYRQILGQKVEFLVSFYNNEISEKSEIFDDQFSVERPDGSNFTLKIRSTKLEDSAMYFCASSDYPGQPQHFGDGTRLSIL.

This chain connects TRBV7-2 to TRBJ2-2, with TRBD2 as a possible D gene (7 bases). Trimming cost V 4 bases and J 7 bases, with 13 bases left between them. The CDR3 runs 14 residues. Germline V lookup: CDR1 SGHTA, CDR2 FQGNSA. The CDR3 DNA follows: TGTGCCAGCAGCTCGAGGGGGGGCTTCGGGGAGCTGTTTTTT. This sequence encodes CASSSRGGFGELFF.

This rearrangement joins TRBV5-5 to TRBJ2-7; TRBD2 matches 14 bases. This CDR3 comprises 16 residues. The V and J ends lost 4 bases and 4 bases, in that order; junction bases with no gene match: 7. Germline V gene sequence: CDR1 SGHKS, CDR2 YYEKEE (reference sequence). The CDR3 DNA reads TGTGCCAGCAGCCCCGGGACTAGCGGGGGCTTTTACGAGCAGTACTTC. It yields the protein CASSPGTSGGFYEQYF.

The gene calls are TRBV29-1 and TRBJ1-5, with a weak D call TRBD1 (6 bases). The V and J ends lost 5 bases and 5 bases respectively, with 13 bases between them. This CDR3 has 13 residues. Germline V gene lookup returns CDR1 SQVTM and CDR2 ANQGSEA. The CDR3 is CSVRGGPDQPQHF. Written as DNA, the CDR3 is TGCAGCGTTAGGGGGGGCCCCGATCAGCCCCAGCATTTT.

The V gene is TRBV7-3, the J gene TRBJ1-5, with 8 positions matching TRBD1. The CDR3 covers 14 residues. CDR1 SGHTA and CDR2 FQGTGA come from the germline V gene. Germline trimming cut 5 bases from V and 6 bases from J; bases unmatched to any gene: 6. CDR3 nucleotide sequence: TGTGCCAGCAGCGCCCGGACAGGGAGTCAGCCCCAGCATTTT. This gives the protein CASSARTGSQPQHF.